This T cell receptor (beta chain) was sequenced in a study of early T cells in non-severe SARS-CoV-2 infection. Study summary: The study sequenced bulk RNA from unsorted whole blood, with chains unpaired.

V dropped 0 bases and J dropped 2 bases, with 18 bases sitting between them. The CDR3 spans 17 residues. In germline, CDR1 is DFQATT, CDR2 SNEGSKA (reference sequence). A few counts support this clonotype. Individual cDNA molecules carried attached unique molecular identifiers. TCRdb reanalysed the 5' RACE reads using MiXCR and keeps one entry per CDR3 protein. Of around 70,000 distinct CDR3 sequences in the sample, 10% to 15% are singletons; the top ten hold 1.5% to 2%. The clonotype comes from an adult who was a healthcare worker with PCR-confirmed SARS-CoV-2 infection or an uninfected control (not recorded which). The chain carries TRBV20-1 and TRBJ2-3, with D maybe TRBD2 (6 bases). Sequenced input: whole blood. This CDR3 is CSARDNGNGGSTDTQYF. Here the CDR3 DNA reads TGCAGTGCTAGAGATAATGGTAACGGGGGTTCCACAGATACGCAGTATTTT.